Listed here are 10 T cell receptor beta chains from one sample, sequenced in a study of blood T cell repertoires in COVID-19. Libraries were prepared by immunoSEQ multiplex PCR; TCRdb keeps only in-frame clonotypes and omits some of them. Here the sample spans 160,000 or so clones, 81% being singletons. The sequenced material came from PBMCs or T cells enriched from blood (not recorded which). Receptors were obtained from a woman aged 40 to 49 with acute COVID-19.

In its sample, this clone was seen once. V and J are TRBV19 and TRBJ1-2; weak D call: TRBD1 (5 bases). Trimming removed 10 bases from V and 4 bases from J, with 22 bases in between. The CDR3 has 15 residues. Germline CDR1 reads LNHDA; CDR2 reads SQIVND (reference sequence). This chain's CDR3 is CATTVSPDTAYGYTF. The CDR3 DNA reads TGTGCCACCACCGTTTCGCCGGACACGGCCTATGGCTACACCTTC.

V gene TRBV19 combines with J gene TRBJ1-5; no reliable D call. V was shortened by 3 bases and J by 0 bases, with 6 bases between the two germline ends. Germline-derived CDR1 and CDR2 are LNHDA and SQIVND (reference sequence). The CDR3 extends over 14 amino acids. CDR3 sequence (DNA): TGTGCCAGTAGTATCAGCGGTAGCAATCAGCCCCAGCATTTT. This translates into CASSISGSNQPQHF.

As to this clone: This may be a read error, as it is one base from a much larger clone. J is TRBJ1-1 and V is TRBV6-1; no definite D call. CDR1 is MNHNS and CDR2 is SASEGT in the germline V gene. V was clipped by 2 bases and J by 1 base, with 5 bases between them. CDR3 length: 13 residues. The CDR3: CASSESQNTEAFF. CDR3 DNA sequence: TGTGCCAGCAGTGAATCACAGAACACTGAAGCTTTCTTT.

This chain links TRBV29-1 with TRBJ2-7, with a tentative D call TRBD2 (6 bases). CDR3 size: 13 residues. Trimming cost V 5 bases and J 1 base, with 12 bases left between them. CDR1 is SQVTM, CDR2 ANQGSEA, per germline. The CDR3 loop is CSVRGSISYEQYF. Written as DNA, the CDR3 is TGCAGCGTTCGGGGGAGTATATCCTACGAGCAGTACTTC.

This chain uses TRBV7-9 with TRBJ2-7; 7 positions agree with TRBD1. Germline loops: CDR1 SEHNR, CDR2 FQNEAQ (reference sequence). V gave up 6 bases and J gave up 5 bases; unmatched junction bases: 10. There are 14 residues in the CDR3. In nucleotides, the CDR3 is TGTGCCAGCAGTCTCATCGACAGGGACCACGAGCAGTACTTC. Translating gives CASSLIDRDHEQYF.

The V and J genes are TRBV30 and TRBJ2-3, with 9 bases fitting TRBD1. J gave up 3 bases and V 3 bases, and 7 bases lay outside the gene matches. CDR1 is GTSNPN and CDR2 is SVGIG in the germline V gene (reference sequence). The CDR3 sequence is 15 residues long. CDR3 region: CAWRAPGQGTDTQYF. CDR3 bases: TGTGCCTGGAGGGCCCCGGGACAGGGAACAGATACGCAGTATTTT.

The chain joins TRBV6-5 to TRBJ2-7; 10 bases align to TRBD2. This CDR3 has 15 amino acids. The junction had 7 bases not matched to a gene; V was cut back by 5 bases and J by 3 bases. The germline V gene has CDR1 MNHEY and CDR2 SVGAGI. The CDR3 DNA sequence: TGTGCCAGCAGTAACTTGGGACTAGCGAACTACGAGCAGTACTTC. It yields the protein CASSNLGLANYEQYF.

The J gene is TRBJ1-1, the V gene TRBV7-3, with D maybe TRBD1 (5 bases). Germline CDR1 and CDR2: SGHTA and FQGTGA. This CDR3 has 12 amino acids. Deletions cut 5 bases from V and 9 bases from J, with 13 bases between. Written as DNA, the CDR3 is TGTGCCAGCAGCATCACAGGTTCCAAAGCTTTCTTT. Encoded protein: CASSITGSKAFF.

The chain joins TRBV29-1 to TRBJ1-4; 7 positions match TRBD1. Trimming at V came to 6 bases and at J to 0 bases, leaving 13 bases not matched to a gene. Germline CDR1 reads SQVTM; CDR2 reads ANQGSEA. This CDR3 has 17 residues. The CDR3 DNA reads TGCAGCGTCCTAGTACAGGGGCGCGGATCAACTAATGAAAAACTGTTTTTT. It encodes CSVLVQGRGSTNEKLFF.

Many counts were recorded for this clone. V gene TRBV3-1 (or the pseudogene TRBV3-2) combines with J gene TRBJ2-1; D uncertain. The CDR3 contains 15 residues. In germline, CDR1 is LGHDT, CDR2 YNNKEL (reference sequence). V lost 4 bases and J lost 0, with 10 bases in between. This chain's CDR3 is CASSRDWSSYNEQFF. The CDR3 DNA sequence: TGTGCCAGCAGCCGAGACTGGAGCTCCTACAATGAGCAGTTCTTC.